Included here is one T cell receptor (beta chain) sequence, with context. Cohort assignment relied on participant-reported clinical history. Data came from immunoSEQ multiplex PCR; TCRdb stores just in-frame clones and leaves some out. The sample lists some 150,000 clones, roughly 87% occurring once. With V trimmed by 3 bases and J by 0 bases, 2 bases remained unmatched. Germline CDR1 and CDR2: SNHLY and FYNNEI. CDR3 length equals 17 residues. The data originate from a study of blood T cell repertoires in COVID-19. Looking at the study overall: COVID-19 samples from acute and convalescent phases originated in the United States, Italy and Spain.

This TCR was recovered from a human donor with acute COVID-19. The donor label of this sample is uncertain. The rearrangement uses TRBV2 and TRBJ2-3; 14 bases align to TRBD2. The sample taken for sequencing was PBMCs or T cells enriched from blood (not recorded which). For the CDR3, the DNA is TGTGCCAGCAGTGAGACTAGCGGGGGGGCTAGCACAGATACGCAGTATTTT. Translating gives CASSETSGGASTDTQYF. Using reference TRBV2 and TRBJ2-3 for the parts outside the CDR3, the full variable domain is EPEVTQTPSHQVTQMGQEVILRCVPISNHLYFYWYRQILGQKVEFLVSFYNNEISEKSEIFDDQFSVERPDGSNFTLKIRSTKLEDSAMYFCASSETSGGASTDTQYFGPGTRLTVL.